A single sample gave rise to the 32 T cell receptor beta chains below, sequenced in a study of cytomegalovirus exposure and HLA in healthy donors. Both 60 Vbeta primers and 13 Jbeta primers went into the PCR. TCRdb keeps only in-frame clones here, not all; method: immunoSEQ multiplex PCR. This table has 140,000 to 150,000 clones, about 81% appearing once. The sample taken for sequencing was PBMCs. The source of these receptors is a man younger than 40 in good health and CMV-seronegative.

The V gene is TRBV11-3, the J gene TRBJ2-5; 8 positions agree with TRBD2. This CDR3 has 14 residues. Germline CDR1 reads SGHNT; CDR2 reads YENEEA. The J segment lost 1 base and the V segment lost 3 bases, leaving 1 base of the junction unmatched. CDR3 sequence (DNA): TGTGCCAGCAGCTTCGGGGGGGCCCAAGAGACCCAGTACTTC. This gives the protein CASSFGGAQETQYF.

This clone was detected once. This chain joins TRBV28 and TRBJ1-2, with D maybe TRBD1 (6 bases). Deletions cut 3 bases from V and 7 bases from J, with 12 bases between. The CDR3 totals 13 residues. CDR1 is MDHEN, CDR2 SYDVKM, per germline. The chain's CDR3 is CASSLPGDGGYTF. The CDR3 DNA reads TGTGCCAGCAGTTTGCCAGGGGACGGTGGCTACACCTTC.

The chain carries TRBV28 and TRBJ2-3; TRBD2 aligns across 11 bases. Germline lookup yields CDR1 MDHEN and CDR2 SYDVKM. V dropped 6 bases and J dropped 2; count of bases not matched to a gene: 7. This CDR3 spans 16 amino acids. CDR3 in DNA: TGTGCCAGCAGCTCTATAGCGGGGGGGTACACAGATACGCAGTATTTT. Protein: CASSSIAGGYTDTQYF. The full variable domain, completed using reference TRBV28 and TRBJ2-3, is DVKVTQSSRYLVKRTGEKVFLECVQDMDHENMFWYRQDPGLGLRLIYFSYDVKMKEKGDIPEGYSVSREKKERFSLILESASTNQTSMYLCASSSIAGGYTDTQYFGPGTRLTVL.

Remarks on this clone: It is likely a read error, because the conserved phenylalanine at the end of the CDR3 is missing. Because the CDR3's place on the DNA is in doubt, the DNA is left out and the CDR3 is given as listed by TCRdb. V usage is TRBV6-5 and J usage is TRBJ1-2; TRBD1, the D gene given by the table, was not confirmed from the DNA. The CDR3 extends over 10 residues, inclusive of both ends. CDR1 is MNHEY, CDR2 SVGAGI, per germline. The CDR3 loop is CASRGQERDV.

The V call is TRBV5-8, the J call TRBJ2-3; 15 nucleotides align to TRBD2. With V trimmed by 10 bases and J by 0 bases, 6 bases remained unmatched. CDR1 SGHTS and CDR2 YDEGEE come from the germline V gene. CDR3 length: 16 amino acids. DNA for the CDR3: TGTGCCTCCTGGACTAGCGGGGGGGTTAGCACAGATACGCAGTATTTT. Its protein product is CASWTSGGVSTDTQYF.

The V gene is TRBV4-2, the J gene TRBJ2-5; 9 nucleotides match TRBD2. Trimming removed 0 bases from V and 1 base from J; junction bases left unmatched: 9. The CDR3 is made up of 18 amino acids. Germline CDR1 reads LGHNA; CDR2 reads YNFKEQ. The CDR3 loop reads CASSQEGPGAGGQETQYF. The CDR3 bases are TGTGCCAGCAGCCAAGAAGGCCCGGGAGCGGGAGGCCAAGAGACCCAGTACTTC.

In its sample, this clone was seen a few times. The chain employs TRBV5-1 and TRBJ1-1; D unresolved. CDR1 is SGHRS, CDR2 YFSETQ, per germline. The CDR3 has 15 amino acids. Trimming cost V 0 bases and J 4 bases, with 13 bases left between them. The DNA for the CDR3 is TGCGCCAGCAGCTTGGTGTACAATCCGGGCACTGAAGCTTTCTTT. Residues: CASSLVYNPGTEAFF.

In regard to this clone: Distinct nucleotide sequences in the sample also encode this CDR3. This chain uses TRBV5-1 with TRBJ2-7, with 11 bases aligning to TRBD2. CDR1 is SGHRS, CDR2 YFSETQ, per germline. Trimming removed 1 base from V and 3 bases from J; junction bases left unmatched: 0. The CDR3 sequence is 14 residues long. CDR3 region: CASSLTSGSYEQYF. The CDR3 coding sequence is TGCGCCAGCAGCTTGACTAGCGGGAGCTACGAGCAGTACTTC. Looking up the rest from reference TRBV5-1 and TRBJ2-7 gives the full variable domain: KAGVTQTPRYLIKTRGQQVTLSCSPISGHRSVSWYQQTPGQGLQFLFEYFSETQRNKGNFPGRFSGRQFSNSRSEMNVSTLELGDSALYLCASSLTSGSYEQYFGPGTRLTVT.

CDR3 region: CASSHDRARYNEQFF. The DNA of the CDR3 is TGCGCCAGCAGCCACGACAGGGCTCGTTACAATGAGCAGTTCTTC. The chain uses TRBV10-1 and TRBJ2-1; 7 bases match TRBD1. After removal of 6 bases from V and 4 bases from J, the junction contained 9 bases not matched to a gene. CDR3 length equals 15 residues. Germline CDR1 reads WNHNN; CDR2 reads SYGVQD (reference sequence).

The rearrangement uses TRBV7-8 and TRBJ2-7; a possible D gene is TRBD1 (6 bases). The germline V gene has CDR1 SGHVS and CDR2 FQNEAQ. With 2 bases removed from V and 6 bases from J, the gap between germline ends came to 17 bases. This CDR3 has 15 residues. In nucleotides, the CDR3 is TGTGCCAGCAGCTTACGAGAAGGGAAGACAGGCGAGCAGTACTTC. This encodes CASSLREGKTGEQYF.

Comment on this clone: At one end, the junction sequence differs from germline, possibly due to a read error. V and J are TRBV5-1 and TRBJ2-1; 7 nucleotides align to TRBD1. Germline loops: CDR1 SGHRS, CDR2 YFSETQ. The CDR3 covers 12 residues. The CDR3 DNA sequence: TGCGCCAGCAGCTCGAAGACCACAGGGGAAGTCTTC. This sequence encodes CASSSKTTGEVF.

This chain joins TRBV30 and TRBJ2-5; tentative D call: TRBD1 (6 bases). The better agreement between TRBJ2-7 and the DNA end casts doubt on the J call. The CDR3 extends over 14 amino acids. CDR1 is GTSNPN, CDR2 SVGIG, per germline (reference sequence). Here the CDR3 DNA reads TGTGCCTGGAGTGTACAGGGAAGGTCCTACGAGCAGTACTTC. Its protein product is CAWSVQGRSYEQYF.

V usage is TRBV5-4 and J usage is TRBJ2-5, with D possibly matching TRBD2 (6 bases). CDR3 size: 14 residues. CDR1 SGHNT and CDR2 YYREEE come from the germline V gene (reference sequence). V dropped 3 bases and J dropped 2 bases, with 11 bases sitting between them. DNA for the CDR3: TGTGCCAGCAGCTCCGGGGGACCGCAAGAGACCCAGTACTTC. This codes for CASSSGGPQETQYF.

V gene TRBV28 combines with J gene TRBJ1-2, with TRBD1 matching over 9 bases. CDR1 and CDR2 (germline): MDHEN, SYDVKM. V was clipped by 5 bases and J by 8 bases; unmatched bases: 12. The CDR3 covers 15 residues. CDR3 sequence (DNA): TGTGCCAGCAGTATCCCCGCGGGGACAGGGCAAGGCTACACCTTC. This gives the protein CASSIPAGTGQGYTF.

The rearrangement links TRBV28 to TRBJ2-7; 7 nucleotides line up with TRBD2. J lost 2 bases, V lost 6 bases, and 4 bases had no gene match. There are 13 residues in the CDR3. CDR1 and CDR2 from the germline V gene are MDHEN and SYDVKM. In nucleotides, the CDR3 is TGTGCCAGCAGCCGGGAGGCTCCCTACGAGCAGTACTTC. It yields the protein CASSREAPYEQYF.

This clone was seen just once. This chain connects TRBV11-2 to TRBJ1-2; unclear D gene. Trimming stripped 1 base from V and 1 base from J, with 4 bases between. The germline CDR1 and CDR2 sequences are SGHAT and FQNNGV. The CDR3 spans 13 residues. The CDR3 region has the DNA TGTGCCAGCAGCTTAGGCTATAACTATGGCTACACCTTC. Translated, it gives CASSLGYNYGYTF.

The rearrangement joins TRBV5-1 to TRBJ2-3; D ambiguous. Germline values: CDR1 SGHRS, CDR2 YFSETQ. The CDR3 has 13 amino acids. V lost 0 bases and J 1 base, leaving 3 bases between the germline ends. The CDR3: CASSLAGTDTQYF. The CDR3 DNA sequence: TGCGCCAGCAGCTTGGCAGGCACAGATACGCAGTATTTT. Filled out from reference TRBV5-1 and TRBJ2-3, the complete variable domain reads KAGVTQTPRYLIKTRGQQVTLSCSPISGHRSVSWYQQTPGQGLQFLFEYFSETQRNKGNFPGRFSGRQFSNSRSEMNVSTLELGDSALYLCASSLAGTDTQYFGPGTRLTVL.

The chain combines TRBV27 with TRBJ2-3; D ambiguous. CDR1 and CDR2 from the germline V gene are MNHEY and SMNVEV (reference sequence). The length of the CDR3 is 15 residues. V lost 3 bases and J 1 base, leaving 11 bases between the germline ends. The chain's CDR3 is CASSFWATGTDTQYF. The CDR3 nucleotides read TGTGCCAGCAGTTTCTGGGCCACTGGCACAGATACGCAGTATTTT.

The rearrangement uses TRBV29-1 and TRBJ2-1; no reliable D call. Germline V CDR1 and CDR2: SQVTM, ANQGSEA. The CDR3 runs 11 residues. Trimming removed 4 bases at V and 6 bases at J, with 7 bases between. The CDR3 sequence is CSVGGVNEQFF. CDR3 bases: TGCAGCGTTGGAGGCGTCAATGAGCAGTTCTTC.

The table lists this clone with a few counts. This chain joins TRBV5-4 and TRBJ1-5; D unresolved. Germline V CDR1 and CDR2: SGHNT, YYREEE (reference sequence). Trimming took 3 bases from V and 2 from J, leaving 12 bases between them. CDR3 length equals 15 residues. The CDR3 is CASSSREKGNQPQHF. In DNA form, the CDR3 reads TGTGCCAGCAGCTCCCGAGAAAAAGGCAATCAGCCCCAGCATTTT.

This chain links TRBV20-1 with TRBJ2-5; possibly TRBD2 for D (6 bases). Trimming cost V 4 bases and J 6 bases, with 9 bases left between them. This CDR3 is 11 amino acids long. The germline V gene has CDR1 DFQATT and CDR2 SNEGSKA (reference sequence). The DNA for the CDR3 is TGCAGTGCTAACGGGAGAAAGACCCAGTACTTC. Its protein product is CSANGRKTQYF.

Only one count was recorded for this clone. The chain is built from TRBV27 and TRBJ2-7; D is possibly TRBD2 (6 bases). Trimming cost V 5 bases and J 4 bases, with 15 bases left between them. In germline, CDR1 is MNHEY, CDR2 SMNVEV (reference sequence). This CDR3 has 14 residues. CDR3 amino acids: CASSPSGLPYEQYF. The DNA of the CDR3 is TGTGCCAGCAGTCCCTCGGGACTCCCGTACGAGCAGTACTTC.

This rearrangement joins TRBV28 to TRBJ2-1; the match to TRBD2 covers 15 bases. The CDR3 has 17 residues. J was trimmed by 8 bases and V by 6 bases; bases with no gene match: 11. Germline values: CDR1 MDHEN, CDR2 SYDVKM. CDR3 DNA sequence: TGTGCCAGCAGCAGGGGACTAGCGGGAGGACGAACCCATGAGCAGTTCTTC. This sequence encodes CASSRGLAGGRTHEQFF.

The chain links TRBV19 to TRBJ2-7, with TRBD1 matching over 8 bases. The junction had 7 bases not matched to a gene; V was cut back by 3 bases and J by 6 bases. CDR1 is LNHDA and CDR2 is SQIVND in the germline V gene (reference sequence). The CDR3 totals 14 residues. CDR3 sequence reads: CASSIGQGLAEQYF. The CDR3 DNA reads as TGTGCCAGTAGTATCGGACAGGGTCTAGCCGAGCAGTACTTC.

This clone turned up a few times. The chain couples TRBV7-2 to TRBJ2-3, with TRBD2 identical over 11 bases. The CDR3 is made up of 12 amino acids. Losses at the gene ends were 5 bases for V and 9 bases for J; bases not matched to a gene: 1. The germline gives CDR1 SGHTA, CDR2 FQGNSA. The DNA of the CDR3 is TGTGCCAGCAGCCGGACTAGCGGGACGCAGTATTTT. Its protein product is CASSRTSGTQYF. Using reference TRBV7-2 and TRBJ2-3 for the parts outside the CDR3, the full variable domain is GAGVSQSPSNKVTEKGKDVELRCDPISGHTALYWYRQSLGQGLEFLIYFQGNSAPDKSGLPSDRFSAERTGGSVSTLTIQRTQQEDSAVYLCASSRTSGTQYFGPGTRLTVL.

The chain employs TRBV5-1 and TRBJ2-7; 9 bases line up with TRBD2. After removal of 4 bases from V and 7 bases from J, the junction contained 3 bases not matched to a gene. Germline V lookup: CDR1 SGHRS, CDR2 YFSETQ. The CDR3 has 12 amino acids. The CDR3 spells CASSQTSGEQYF. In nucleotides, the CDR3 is TGCGCCAGCAGCCAGACTAGCGGAGAGCAGTACTTC.

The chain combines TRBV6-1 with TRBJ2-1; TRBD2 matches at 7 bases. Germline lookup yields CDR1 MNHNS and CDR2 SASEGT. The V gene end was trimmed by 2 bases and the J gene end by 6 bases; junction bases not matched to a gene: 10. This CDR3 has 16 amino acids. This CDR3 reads CASSESARLAGNEQFF. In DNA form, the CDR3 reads TGTGCCAGCAGTGAATCCGCCCGACTAGCAGGCAATGAGCAGTTCTTC.

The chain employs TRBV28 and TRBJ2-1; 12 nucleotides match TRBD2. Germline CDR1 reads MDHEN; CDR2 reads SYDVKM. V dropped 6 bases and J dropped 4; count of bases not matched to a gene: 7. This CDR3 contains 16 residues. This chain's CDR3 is CASSPLAGGTYNEQFF. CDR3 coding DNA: TGTGCCAGCAGCCCACTAGCGGGGGGAACATACAATGAGCAGTTCTTC.

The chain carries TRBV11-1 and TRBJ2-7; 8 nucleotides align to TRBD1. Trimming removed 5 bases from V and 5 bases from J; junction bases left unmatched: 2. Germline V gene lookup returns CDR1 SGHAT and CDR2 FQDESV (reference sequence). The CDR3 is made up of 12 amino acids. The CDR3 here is CASSKDRDEQYF. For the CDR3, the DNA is TGTGCCAGCAGCAAGGACAGGGACGAGCAGTACTTC.

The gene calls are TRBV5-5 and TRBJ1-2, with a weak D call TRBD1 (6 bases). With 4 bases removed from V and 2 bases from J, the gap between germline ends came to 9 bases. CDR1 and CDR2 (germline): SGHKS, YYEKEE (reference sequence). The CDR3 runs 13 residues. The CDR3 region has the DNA TGTGCCAGCAGCCCTGGACAGAACTATGGCTACACCTTC. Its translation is CASSPGQNYGYTF.

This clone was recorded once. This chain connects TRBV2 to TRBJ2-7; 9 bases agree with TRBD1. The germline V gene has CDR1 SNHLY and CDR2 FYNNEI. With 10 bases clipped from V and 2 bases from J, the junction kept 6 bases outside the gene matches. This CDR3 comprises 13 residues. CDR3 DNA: TGTGCCACCTCCGGGACAGGGCCCTACGAGCAGTACTTC. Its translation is CATSGTGPYEQYF.

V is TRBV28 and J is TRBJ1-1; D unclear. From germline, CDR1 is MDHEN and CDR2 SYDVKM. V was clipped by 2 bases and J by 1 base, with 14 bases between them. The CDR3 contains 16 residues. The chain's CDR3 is CASSLLQALSNTEAFF. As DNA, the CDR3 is TGTGCCAGCAGTTTACTCCAGGCCCTCTCGAACACTGAAGCTTTCTTT.